This record concerns one T cell receptor beta chain sequence. Trimming removed 4 bases from V and 11 bases from J, with 8 bases in between. The CDR3 covers 10 residues. Germline CDR1 reads SNHLY; CDR2 reads FYNNEI. Data came from immunoSEQ multiplex PCR; TCRdb stores just in-frame clones and leaves some out. The repertoire consists of roughly 150,000 clones, with roughly four fifths occurring once and the leading ten covering around 7%. This record belongs to a study of blood T cell repertoires in COVID-19. Cohort 3 recovery required two negative PCRs, clearance, or symptom resolution. Material: PBMCs or T cells enriched from blood (not recorded which). This receptor was obtained from a man aged 50 or older who had recovered from COVID-19. The V gene is TRBV2, the J gene TRBJ1-1; no definite D call. CDR3 DNA sequence: TGTGCCAGCAGTGCTCGTCGGGCTTTCTTT. It encodes CASSARRAFF.